The present T cell receptor beta chain was sequenced within a study of shared clonotypes between healthy human individuals. Germline values: CDR1 KGHSH, CDR2 LQKENI. The CDR3 runs 17 residues. The V and J ends lost 4 bases and 2 bases, in that order; junction bases with no gene match: 13. This was a deep-level run. Method: immunoSEQ multiplex PCR; TCRdb's copy keeps in-frame clones and lacks some. This sample carries 2,100,000 or so clones, under 97% of them seen once, and the ten largest clones take 0.1% to 0.15%. This rearrangement joins TRBV18 to TRBJ1-1; the match to TRBD1 covers 7 bases. Sequencing was done on a sample of naive CD4+ T cells sorted from blood. Subset noted: CD45RA+ positively selected. The receptor comes from a young man in good health. CDR3 loop: CASSQSGTDTVNTEAFF. The CDR3, as DNA: TGTGCCAGCTCACAATCCGGGACAGACACCGTAAACACTGAAGCTTTCTTT.